Shown below are 30 T cell receptor beta chains from a single sample sequenced in a study of blood T cell repertoires in COVID-19. Profiling relied on immunoSEQ multiplex PCR, and the TCRdb table lists in-frame clones only, not all of them. Of hundreds of thousands of clones listed, approximately 80% are singletons. Specimen: PBMCs or T cells enriched from blood (not recorded which). All receptors derive from a man aged 35-49 years who had been exposed to COVID-19.

This clone showed up just once. The rearrangement links TRBV2 to TRBJ1-4, with 8 nucleotides matching TRBD1. This CDR3 is 16 amino acids long. The V segment lost 7 bases and the J segment 5 bases; nucleotides outside the gene matches: 12. CDR1 is SNHLY, CDR2 FYNNEI, per germline. The CDR3, as DNA: TGTGCCAGCAAAACGCTTACAGGGGGGACAAATGAAAAACTGTTTTTT. Its translation is CASKTLTGGTNEKLFF. Looking up the rest from reference TRBV2 and TRBJ1-4 gives the full variable domain: EPEVTQTPSHQVTQMGQEVILRCVPISNHLYFYWYRQILGQKVEFLVSFYNNEISEKSEIFDDQFSVERPDGSNFTLKIRSTKLEDSAMYFCASKTLTGGTNEKLFFGSGTQLSVL.

The chain uses TRBV19 and TRBJ2-3; the D gene is possibly TRBD2 (6 bases). The CDR3 length is 17 residues. In germline, CDR1 is LNHDA, CDR2 SQIVND (reference sequence). V shed 3 bases and J shed 0 bases, with 16 bases lying between them. The chain's CDR3 is CASSILGGPRSTDTQYF. CDR3 DNA sequence: TGTGCCAGTAGTATTTTAGGAGGGCCAAGGAGCACAGATACGCAGTATTTT.

This clone was detected ten times or more. The chain recombines TRBV7-3 with TRBJ2-1, with TRBD2 matching over 7 bases. Per the germline V gene, CDR1 is SGHTA and CDR2 is FQGTGA. The CDR3 extends over 13 amino acids. Unmatched junction bases numbered 8, after V lost 5 bases and J lost 10 bases. As DNA, the CDR3 is TGTGCCAGCAGCCTAGATCTAGCGGCGGAGCAGTTCTTC. This translates into CASSLDLAAEQFF.

The V call is TRBV10-3, the J call TRBJ2-1, with D perhaps TRBD2 (6 bases). Germline-derived CDR1 and CDR2 are ENHRY and SYGVKD. The CDR3 has 14 residues. Between the trimmed V and J ends, which lost 3 bases and 6 bases, there was a span of 12 bases. CDR3 region: CAISDEDYANEQFF. DNA of the CDR3: TGTGCCATCAGTGATGAGGACTACGCCAATGAGCAGTTCTTC.

The chain employs TRBV6-5 and TRBJ2-1; 9 bases are shared with TRBD2. The CDR3 is made up of 14 amino acids. CDR1 MNHEY and CDR2 SVGAGI come from the germline V gene. V trimming: 8 bases; J trimming: 3 bases; junction bases outside the gene matches: 5. The CDR3 loop reads CASRLADFYNEQFF. CDR3 bases: TGTGCCAGCCGACTAGCGGATTTCTACAATGAGCAGTTCTTC.

The CDR3 DNA reads TGTGCCAGCAGTCCACTATTGAAGAACACTGAAGCTTTCTTT. Its translation is CASSPLLKNTEAFF. V usage is TRBV6-5 and J usage is TRBJ1-1; D is undetermined. CDR3 length: 14 amino acids. CDR1 and CDR2 from the germline V gene are MNHEY and SVGAGI. The ends were cut back, 5 bases at V and 1 base at J, with 11 bases in the middle.

This sequence joins TRBV27 and TRBJ1-5; a possible D gene is TRBD1 (6 bases). Germline V gives CDR1 MNHEY, CDR2 SMNVEV (reference sequence). The V end lost 6 bases, the J end lost 6 bases, and 21 bases lay between the germline ends. The CDR3 runs 16 residues. CDR3 DNA: TGTGCCAGCAGCCGTGTAGGGGGACCCTCGGGTCAGCCCCAGCATTTT. It codes for CASSRVGGPSGQPQHF.

The chain joins TRBV5-1 to TRBJ1-1, with TRBD1 matching 7 bases. CDR1 SGHRS and CDR2 YFSETQ come from the germline V gene. Trimming cost V 1 base and J 7 bases; bases outside gene matches: 10. The CDR3 extends over 15 amino acids. The CDR3 region is CASSLKLTGSNEAFF. CDR3 DNA: TGCGCCAGCAGCTTGAAGTTGACAGGGAGCAATGAAGCTTTCTTT.

This clone was observed once. This chain connects TRBV21-1 to TRBJ1-2; TRBD1 was called by the table and not checked on the DNA. TRBV21-1 corresponds to a pseudogene. This CDR3 region has 15 residues. The CDR3 region is CASSYRTGGNYGYTF. CDR3 DNA sequence: TGTGCCAGCAGCTACCGGACAGGGGGCAACTATGGCTACACCTTC.

The chain carries TRBV12-3 or TRBV12-4 and TRBJ1-1; unclear D gene. The ends were cut back, 5 bases at V and 6 bases at J, with 10 bases in the middle. This CDR3 has 12 residues. CDR3 nucleotide sequence: TGTGCCAGCAGTCCATCAGGCGCTGAAGCTTTCTTT. This translates into CASSPSGAEAFF.

The chain recombines TRBV2 with TRBJ1-5; the D is unclear. The CDR3 covers 13 residues. Trimming shortened V by 7 bases and J by 5 bases, and 12 bases separated the two germline ends. The germline CDR1 and CDR2 sequences are SNHLY and FYNNEI. The CDR3 sequence is CASTGNQDQPQHF. In nucleotides, the CDR3 is TGTGCCAGCACGGGGAACCAAGATCAGCCCCAGCATTTT.

This rearrangement joins TRBV6-1 to TRBJ2-1, with 9 positions matching TRBD1. Trimming removed 3 bases from V and 12 bases from J; junction bases left unmatched: 15. Germline V gives CDR1 MNHNS, CDR2 SASEGT. The CDR3 covers 16 residues. Written as DNA, the CDR3 is TGTGCCAGCAGTGACACGGACAGGGGACCCCGAAAATCGCAGTTCTTC. This codes for CASSDTDRGPRKSQFF.

The chain carries TRBV7-2 and TRBJ2-7, with D possibly matching TRBD2 (5 bases). The CDR3 length is 15 residues. Trimming shortened V by 4 bases and J by 0 bases, and 13 bases separated the two germline ends. Germline assignment: CDR1 SGHTA and CDR2 FQGNSA. The CDR3 region has the DNA TGTGCCAGCAGCTCAATCGGGGAGAACTCCTACGAGCAGTACTTC. This sequence encodes CASSSIGENSYEQYF.

The rearrangement links TRBV7-3 to TRBJ2-5, with 7 bases matching TRBD1. J gave up 1 base and V 1 base, and 3 bases lay outside the gene matches. The germline V gene encodes CDR1 SGHTA and CDR2 FQGTGA. CDR3 size: 15 residues. This CDR3 reads CASSLMGQLQETQYF. The CDR3 DNA reads as TGTGCCAGCAGCTTAATGGGACAGCTCCAAGAGACCCAGTACTTC.

The rearrangement joins TRBV6-5 to TRBJ2-3; D is ambiguous. CDR3 length: 15 amino acids. V lost 2 bases to trimming and J lost 0 bases, with 9 bases between them. Per germline, CDR1 MNHEY and CDR2 SVGAGI. This CDR3 is CASSYTSKSTDTQYF. The DNA of the CDR3 is TGTGCCAGCAGTTACACTTCGAAGAGCACAGATACGCAGTATTTT.

DNA for the CDR3: TGTGCCTGCCATCGACAGGGCGGTGGCTACACCTTC. It yields the protein CACHRQGGGYTF. The chain links TRBV30 to TRBJ1-2; TRBD1 agrees at 7 bases. Germline loops: CDR1 GTSNPN, CDR2 SVGIG (reference sequence). The CDR3 runs to 12 residues. After removal of 6 bases from V and 7 bases from J, the junction contained 8 bases not matched to a gene.

The rearrangement links TRBV11-2 to TRBJ2-5; maybe TRBD1 (6 bases). The V end lost 1 base, the J end lost 2 bases, and 11 bases lay between the germline ends. Germline CDR1 and CDR2: SGHAT and FQNNGV. The CDR3 has 15 amino acids. The CDR3 sequence is CASSLAPQGQETQYF. In DNA form, the CDR3 reads TGTGCCAGCAGCTTAGCGCCCCAGGGGCAAGAGACCCAGTACTTC.

The rearrangement uses TRBV19 and TRBJ1-1; D unclear. Trimming left V 5 bases short and J 3 bases short, with 10 bases between. Germline V CDR1 and CDR2: LNHDA, SQIVND (reference sequence). The CDR3 has 13 residues. DNA for the CDR3: TGTGCCAGTAGTCCCCCACTGGACACTGAAGCTTTCTTT. This encodes CASSPPLDTEAFF.

The chain joins TRBV20-1 to TRBJ2-3; TRBD2 matches at 9 bases. From germline, CDR1 is DFQATT and CDR2 SNEGSKA (reference sequence). The J segment lost 6 bases and the V segment lost 3 bases, leaving 19 bases of the junction unmatched. This CDR3 has 18 amino acids. The CDR3 loop is CSASATLGSGSFVDTQYF. Written as DNA, the CDR3 is TGCAGTGCTAGTGCGACCTTGGGTAGCGGGAGTTTTGTGGATACGCAGTATTTT.

This chain links TRBV20-1 with TRBJ2-7, with D possibly TRBD2 on 5 matching bases. Trimming took 3 bases from V and 5 from J, leaving 8 bases between them. CDR1 is DFQATT, CDR2 SNEGSKA, per germline (reference sequence). The CDR3 length is 11 residues. CDR3 region: CSASSGDEQYF. The CDR3 DNA sequence: TGCAGTGCTAGCTCCGGGGACGAGCAGTACTTC.

This chain uses TRBV27 with TRBJ1-2; no definite D call. Trimming removed 0 bases at V and 0 bases at J, with 8 bases between. CDR3 length: 15 amino acids. CDR1 and CDR2 (germline): MNHEY, SMNVEV (reference sequence). The CDR3: CASSLSVPTNYGYTF. In nucleotides, the CDR3 is TGTGCCAGCAGTTTATCTGTCCCAACTAACTATGGCTACACCTTC.

This clone was counted only a few times. The chain joins TRBV7-3 to TRBJ2-2; 7 positions agree with TRBD2. This CDR3 has 15 amino acids. Per germline, CDR1 SGHTA and CDR2 FQGTGA. Trimming removed 5 bases from V and 6 bases from J; junction bases left unmatched: 9. The DNA of the CDR3 is TGTGCCAGCAGCCTCACTAGCGACTTGGCCGGGGAGCTGTTTTTT. It is translated as CASSLTSDLAGELFF. Based on the CDR3 plus reference TRBV7-3 and TRBJ2-2, the full variable domain is GAGVSQTPSNKVTEKGKYVELRCDPISGHTALYWYRQSLGQGPEFLIYFQGTGAADDSGLPNDRFFAVRPEGSVSTLKIQRTERGDSAVYLCASSLTSDLAGELFFGEGSRLTVL.

The chain couples TRBV4-1 to TRBJ1-6; D is unresolved. This CDR3 is built from 16 residues. Germline values: CDR1 MGHRA, CDR2 YSYEKL. The ends were cut back, 2 bases at V and 7 bases at J, with 15 bases in the middle. The CDR3 here is CASSQQGSLPNSPLHF. For the CDR3, the DNA is TGCGCCAGCAGCCAACAAGGTAGCCTTCCAAATTCACCCCTCCACTTT.

This clone appeared a few times. The rearrangement uses TRBV7-9 and TRBJ2-7, with D perhaps matching TRBD2 (5 bases). Trimming took off 5 bases at V and 9 bases at J, with 11 bases between the two ends. There are 11 residues in the CDR3. CDR1 SEHNR and CDR2 FQNEAQ come from the germline V gene (reference sequence). The CDR3 sequence is CASSPLSAQYF. The CDR3 region has the DNA TGTGCCAGCAGCCCGCTTAGCGCGCAGTACTTC.

The V call is TRBV3-1 (or the pseudogene TRBV3-2), the J call TRBJ2-7; weak D call: TRBD1 (6 bases). CDR3 length equals 16 residues. Germline lookup yields CDR1 LGHDT and CDR2 YNNKEL (reference sequence). Trimming removed 1 base from V and 0 bases from J, with 13 bases in between. CDR3 region: CASSQGSGVGSYEQYF. CDR3 sequence (DNA): TGTGCCAGCAGCCAAGGATCAGGGGTGGGCTCCTACGAGCAGTACTTC.

J is TRBJ2-5 and V is TRBV5-5; 7 bases match TRBD2. The V segment lost 1 base and the J segment 5 bases; nucleotides outside the gene matches: 8. In germline, CDR1 is SGHKS, CDR2 YYEKEE (reference sequence). CDR3 length: 15 residues. In DNA form, the CDR3 reads TGTGCCAGCAGCTTGATGGGGGGGATCGTGGAGACCCAGTACTTC. Amino acids: CASSLMGGIVETQYF.

The gene calls are TRBV28 and TRBJ1-1; no clear D gene. The CDR3 spans 14 residues. V shed 2 bases and J shed 5 bases, with 12 bases lying between them. Germline lookup yields CDR1 MDHEN and CDR2 SYDVKM. CDR3 protein: CASSLEVFETEAFF. As DNA, the CDR3 is TGTGCCAGCAGTTTAGAGGTGTTCGAAACTGAAGCTTTCTTT.

This rearrangement joins TRBV27 to TRBJ2-7; D might be TRBD1 (6 bases). Per the germline V gene, CDR1 is MNHEY and CDR2 is SMNVEV (reference sequence). The CDR3 consists of 15 residues. V was shortened by 5 bases and J by 2 bases, with 16 bases between the two germline ends. CDR3 coding DNA: TGTGCCAGCAGTCTACAGTTGGGGGCGGCCTACGAGCAGTACTTC. It is translated as CASSLQLGAAYEQYF.

The gene calls are TRBV5-4 and TRBJ2-1, with 10 bases aligning to TRBD1. This CDR3 region has 16 residues. V was clipped by 0 bases and J by 6 bases; unmatched bases: 6. From germline, CDR1 is SGHNT and CDR2 YYREEE (reference sequence). The CDR3: CASSLGGTGEANEQFF. CDR3 DNA sequence: TGTGCCAGCAGCTTGGGGGGGACAGGGGAGGCCAATGAGCAGTTCTTC.

The rearrangement links TRBV15 to TRBJ2-7, with TRBD1 identical over 7 bases. Looked up from germline, CDR1 is LNHNV and CDR2 is YYDKDF (reference sequence). CDR3 length equals 14 residues. V lost 3 bases and J lost 2; bases outside the gene matches: 4. DNA for the CDR3: TGTGCCACCAGCAGGGCCGGGACAGCCTACGAGCAGTACTTC. It specifies CATSRAGTAYEQYF.